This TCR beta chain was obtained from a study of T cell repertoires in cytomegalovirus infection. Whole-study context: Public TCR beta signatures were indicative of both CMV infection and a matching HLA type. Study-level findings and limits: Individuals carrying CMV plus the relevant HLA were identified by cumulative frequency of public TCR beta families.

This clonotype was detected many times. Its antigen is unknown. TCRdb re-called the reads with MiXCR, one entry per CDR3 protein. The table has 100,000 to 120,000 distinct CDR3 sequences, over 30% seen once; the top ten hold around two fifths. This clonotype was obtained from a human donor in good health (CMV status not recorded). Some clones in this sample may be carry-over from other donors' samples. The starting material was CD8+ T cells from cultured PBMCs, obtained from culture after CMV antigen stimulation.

CDR3 DNA sequence: TGTGCCAGCAGCAAGGGACGGGTCCTCTTTGGGGCCAACGTCCTGACTTTC. This gives the protein CASSKGRVLFGANVLTF. The chain uses TRBV7-2 and TRBJ2-6, with D perhaps assigned TRBD1 or TRBD2 (5 bases each). CDR1 and CDR2 from the germline V gene are SGHTA and FQGNSA. The germline V and J ends were trimmed by 5 bases and 3 bases, with 17 bases remaining between them. The CDR3 spans 17 residues.